The T cell receptor (beta chain) described here comes from a study of radiotherapy plus CTLA-4 blockade in lung cancer. Using immunoSEQ multiplex PCR, the repertoire was profiled, and TCRdb retains in-frame clones only, with some absent. This table holds 75,000 to 95,000 clones, 60% to 80% found once. The V gene lost 4 bases and the J gene lost 2 bases, with 19 bases spanning the gap. Germline CDR1 is SGHNT and CDR2 is YYREEE (reference sequence). The CDR3 loop spans 16 amino acids. The sample here was peripheral blood, taken from a patient treated with radiotherapy plus ipilimumab. The sequence derives from a human donor with non-small cell lung cancer that progressed on radiotherapy plus ipilimumab. The chain recombines TRBV5-4 with TRBJ2-7; no clear D gene. This CDR3 is CASSPYSLGQTYEQYF. The CDR3 region has the DNA TGTGCCAGCAGCCCGTACAGTTTGGGCCAAACCTACGAGCAGTACTTC.